This T cell receptor beta chain comes out of a study of neurological immune-mediated disorders (dated by TCRdb to the late 2010s). Background on the whole study: Peripheral blood TCR-beta repertoires from HTLV-I-associated myelopathy (HAM/TSP) patients, multiple sclerosis patients and healthy controls were compared by UMI-based sequencing. Each longitudinal HAM/TSP and healthy donor was sampled at 3 time-points spaced at about 3-40 month intervals. Alongside PBMC samples, the set of more than 80 TCR-beta libraries contained longitudinal samples, technical triplicates, and paired CD4+ and CD8+ T-cell subsets that had been sorted. The cohort included approximately 70 subjects: some 15 with HAM/TSP, some 35 with multiple sclerosis, and about 20 healthy controls. The investigation overall reported the following: No identical CDR3 amino acid sequences were shared among expanded clones across subjects, suggesting private TCR-beta repertoires in all groups. TCR clonal expansion was highest in HAM/TSP patients and lowest in MS patients, with MS patients falling below even healthy controls.

The trim is 3 bases for V and 6 bases for J, with a gap of 4 bases between the germline ends. CDR1 and CDR2 are read off the germline V gene (reference sequence) as DFQATT and SNEGSKA. The CDR3 sequence holds 10 residues, the cysteine and phenylalanine included. Just the 30-base CDR3 DNA is kept, in frame starting at base 1. The time point tag for this specimen amounts to: longitudinal time-point 3. For unsorted PBMC libraries, 2 million PBMCs were used after storage in RNAlater at -80 degrees C until RNA extraction. PBMCs were separated from peripheral blood using Ficoll-Hypaque density gradient centrifugation and then cryopreserved in liquid nitrogen. To synthesize cDNA, template-switch 5'RACE was performed with a primer carrying a 10-nucleotide random unique molecular identifier so that each TCR transcript was tagged. Over 200 million TCR-beta sequences, covering 15-18 subjects, were produced in each sequencing run. The RNeasy kit was used to extract total RNA. The KAPA Real-time Library Amplification kit was used to amplify TCR-beta VDJ regions with primers for the TCR constant region and the 5'RACE anchor. A first PCR added sample indexes and Illumina adaptors, after which a second PCR increased the library yield. After Ampure bead purification, the TCR product of roughly 650 bp was size-selected on a 2% E-gel SizeSelection system. Before pooling, library quality was assessed on a Bioanalyzer, concentration was determined with Qubit, and library quantification was performed with the Kapa Library Quantification kit. Libraries were sequenced paired-end 2 x 150 bp on an Illumina HiSeq 2500. To increase sequence diversity, about 23-30% phiX was spiked into each library pool. As for the authors' bioinformatics: The quality-filtered reads were processed with the UMI-based MiGEC pipeline, whose error correction step removed more than 75% of the raw TCR sequences. VDJ genes were aligned to IMGT germline references, and each clonotype was defined by a unique CDR3 amino acid sequence together with V-J genes. Clonal expansion, Shannon diversity and CDR3 relatedness were evaluated with VDJtools (CalcPairwiseDistances, ClusterSamples), while phylogenetic trees were built in CLCbio workbench. Expanded clones were defined as having at least 8 unique UMIs, based on coefficient-of-variation modelling across technical triplicates. Clones were called with MiXCR by TCRdb after fastp trimmed the public reads at Q25, and only in-frame beta chains were retained. Identical CDR3 proteins give one entry, which carries the most common genes and DNA. The V and J calls follow TCRdb's processing rather than the paper's. In all, the sample holds roughly 100,000 distinct CDR3 sequences, and 10% to 11% of those were seen once. The ten largest clones add up to 2.5% to 4% of the sample.

This clonotype has a handful of counts. Its antigen remains undetermined. The input lacks base qualities; no much larger clone sits a single base away. Sequencing used PBMCs. The chain couples TRBV20-1 to TRBJ2-3, with the D gene call left open. The clonotype was recovered from a female donor with HTLV-1-associated myelopathy (HAM/TSP). The CDR3 loop reads CSASRDTQYF. The DNA sequence is given as TGCAGTGCTAGTCGGGATACGCAGTATTTT.